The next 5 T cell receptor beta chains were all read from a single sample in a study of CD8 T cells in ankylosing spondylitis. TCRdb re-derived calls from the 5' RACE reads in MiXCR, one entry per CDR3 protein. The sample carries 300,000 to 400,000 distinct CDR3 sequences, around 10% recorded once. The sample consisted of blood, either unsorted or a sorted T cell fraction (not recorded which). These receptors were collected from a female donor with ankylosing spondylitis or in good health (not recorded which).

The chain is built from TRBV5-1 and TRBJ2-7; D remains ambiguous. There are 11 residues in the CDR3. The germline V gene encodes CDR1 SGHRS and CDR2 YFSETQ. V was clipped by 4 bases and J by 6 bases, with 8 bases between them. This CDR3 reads CASSQLGEQYF. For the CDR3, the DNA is TGCGCCAGCAGCCAGCTCGGCGAGCAGTACTTC. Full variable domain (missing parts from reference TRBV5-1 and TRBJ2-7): KAGVTQTPRYLIKTRGQQVTLSCSPISGHRSVSWYQQTPGQGLQFLFEYFSETQRNKGNFPGRFSGRQFSNSRSEMNVSTLELGDSALYLCASSQLGEQYFGPGTRLTVT.

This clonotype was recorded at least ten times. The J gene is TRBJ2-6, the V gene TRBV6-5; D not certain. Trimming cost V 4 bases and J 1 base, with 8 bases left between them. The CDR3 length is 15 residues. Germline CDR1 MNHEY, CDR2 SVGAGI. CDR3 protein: CASSFDMSGANVLTF. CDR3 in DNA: TGTGCCAGCAGTTTCGACATGTCTGGGGCCAACGTCCTGACTTTC.

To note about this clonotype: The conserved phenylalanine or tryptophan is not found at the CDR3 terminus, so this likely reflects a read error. The CDR3 here is CASSGGGGSEKLFI. CDR3 DNA sequence: TGCGCCAGCAGCGGAGGGGGTGGTAGTGAAAAACTGTTTATT. The rearrangement links TRBV5-1 to TRBJ1-4, with D possibly being TRBD1 (6 bases). CDR1 SGHRS and CDR2 YFSETQ come from the germline V gene. V shed 4 bases and J shed 7 bases, with 14 bases lying between them. The CDR3 runs to 14 residues.

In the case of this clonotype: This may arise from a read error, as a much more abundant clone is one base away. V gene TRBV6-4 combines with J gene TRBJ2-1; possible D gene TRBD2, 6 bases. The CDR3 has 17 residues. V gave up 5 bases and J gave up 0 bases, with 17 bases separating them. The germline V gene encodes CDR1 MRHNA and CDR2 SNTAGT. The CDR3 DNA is TGTGCCAGCAGTAAACCCGGGACTTTGAGCTCCTACAATGAGCAGTTCTTC. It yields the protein CASSKPGTLSSYNEQFF.

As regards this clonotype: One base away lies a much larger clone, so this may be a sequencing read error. The DNA of the CDR3 is TGCAGTGCTATACGGGGACTCGGGGCAGCCTATGGCTACACCTTC. Protein product: CSAIRGLGAAYGYTF. The chain has TRBV20-1 and TRBJ1-2, with D possibly being TRBD1 (5 bases). The CDR3 is 15 amino acids. The germline gives CDR1 DFQATT, CDR2 SNEGSKA (reference sequence). Trimming left V 4 bases short and J 4 bases short, with 19 bases between.